This T cell receptor (beta chain) was identified during a study of CD8 T cells in Susac syndrome. Overall study context: Among sequenced Susac syndrome patients, six had active disease and roughly eight were in remission. Notes on the study in general: As acknowledged by the study, its TCR sequencing and HLA analysis included a relatively small number of individuals.

Random hexamers primed reverse transcription of about 0.45 to 1 ug RNA. MiXCR, applied by TCRdb to the immunoSEQ multiplex PCR reads, yields one record per CDR3 protein. Altogether 65,000 to 100,000 distinct CDR3 sequences are present, about 95% being singletons, with the ten largest covering roughly 0.4%. As for this clonotype: The antigen is unknown.

V lost 5 bases and J lost 2; bases outside the gene matches: 9. The CDR3 runs to 14 residues. Germline CDR1 is GTSNPN and CDR2 is SVGIG (reference sequence). The clonotype comes from a human donor with Susac syndrome. The chain recombines TRBV30 with TRBJ2-7; 7 nucleotides match TRBD2. Sample: CD8+ T cells from PBMCs. CDR3 coding DNA: TGTGCCTGGGGTGGGGGGGAGTCGACCTACGAGCAGTACTTC. It is translated as CAWGGGESTYEQYF.